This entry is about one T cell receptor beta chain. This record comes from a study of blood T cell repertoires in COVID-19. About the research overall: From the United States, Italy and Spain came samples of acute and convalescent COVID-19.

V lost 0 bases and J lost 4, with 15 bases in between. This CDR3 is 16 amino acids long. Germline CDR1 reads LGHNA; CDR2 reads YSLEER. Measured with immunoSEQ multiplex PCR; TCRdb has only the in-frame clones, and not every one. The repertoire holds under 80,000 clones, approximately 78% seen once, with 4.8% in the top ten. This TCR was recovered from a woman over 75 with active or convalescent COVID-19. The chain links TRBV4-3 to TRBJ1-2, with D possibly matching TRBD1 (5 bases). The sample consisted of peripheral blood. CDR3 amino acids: CASSQDQPGGPYGYTF. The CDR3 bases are TGCGCCAGCAGCCAAGATCAGCCGGGGGGACCCTATGGCTACACCTTC.